What follows is one TCR beta chain and its context. The data originate from a study of blood T cell repertoires in COVID-19. Study at large: From the United States, Italy and Spain came samples of acute and convalescent COVID-19. The cDNA or gDNA used as material had been derived from T cells, B-cell-depleted T cells, or PBMCs.

Per the original data handling: Amplification from reference gene primers served as the basis for estimated nucleated cell counts. TCRdb's copy holds only in-frame clones and misses some; the assay was immunoSEQ multiplex PCR. D and trimming were read from the DNA, whereas the V and J calls and clone size are those reported in that table. The sample holds roughly 99,000 clones; approximately 88% are singletons and the top ten take roughly 4.3%. CDR1 is SGHVS, CDR2 FNYEAQ, per germline. V lost 1 base, J lost 4 bases, and 15 bases lay in between. The CDR3 has 16 residues. The chain has TRBV7-6 and TRBJ2-3; D gene ambiguous. Sample: peripheral blood. This receptor was taken from a human donor in a cohort sampled during active COVID-19. CDR3 DNA sequence: TGTGCCAGCAGCTTAGGCCAGGTCGGCACGGCAGATACGCAGTATTTT. Translation: CASSLGQVGTADTQYF.